The 21 T cell receptor beta chains below were found in one sample sequenced in a study of blood T cells in healthy people across ages. Primed by a sample-barcoded 5' primer and a J-beta primer mix, a second PCR proceeded for about 6 to 11 cycles. A single record per CDR3 protein comes from TCRdb applying MiXCR to the 5' RACE reads. This table holds hundreds of thousands of distinct CDR3 sequences, roughly three fifths found once. Sequencing input: blood. The receptors derive from a man in his 60s in good health.

V gene TRBV3-1 combines with J gene TRBJ2-5; tentative D call: TRBD1 (6 bases). Gene TRBJ2-7 matches the end of the DNA better, so the J call may be wrong. The CDR3 spans 15 residues. Germline loops: CDR1 LGHDT, CDR2 YNNKEL (reference sequence). CDR3 sequence: CASSQGRQAFYEQYF. CDR3 nucleotides: TGTGCCAGCAGCCAAGGGAGACAGGCCTTCTACGAGCAGTACTTC.

This clonotype was detected once. This chain uses TRBV7-9 with TRBJ2-3; D remains ambiguous. Germline loops: CDR1 SEHNR, CDR2 FQNEAQ (reference sequence). V lost 4 bases, J lost 4 bases, and 18 bases lay in between. The CDR3 contains 16 residues. CDR3 sequence (DNA): TGTGCCAGCAGCTCGCCGATTGGCGGCCGGGCAGATACGCAGTATTTT. This codes for CASSSPIGGRADTQYF.

This clonotype was picked up one time. One end of the junction is discordant with germline, which a read error may explain. This chain joins TRBV4-2 and TRBJ2-7, with 11 bases that match TRBD2. CDR3 size: 16 residues. From germline, CDR1 is LGHNA and CDR2 YNFKEQ. CDR3 bases: TGTGCCCGCAGCCCCATTCCGGGACTAGCGGCCTACGAGCAGTACTTC. It translates to CARSPIPGLAAYEQYF.

This clonotype was observed a handful of times. The V and J genes are TRBV4-2 and TRBJ1-5, with TRBD1 identical over 8 bases. The CDR3 runs to 16 residues. From germline, CDR1 is LGHNA and CDR2 YNFKEQ. The ends lost 0 bases at V and 2 bases at J; junction bases unmatched: 3. The DNA for the CDR3 is TGTGCCAGCAGCCAAGATGGACAGGGCCGCAATCAGCCCCAGCATTTT. This gives the protein CASSQDGQGRNQPQHF.

This clonotype was detected only once. A read error may explain this, as a much larger clone is one base away. The chain couples TRBV29-1 to TRBJ2-1; no clear D gene. CDR1 and CDR2 (germline): SQVTM, ANQGSEA. The CDR3 is 11 residues long. For the CDR3, the DNA is TGCAGCATTGAAGGATCAGGACGTCGGTTCTTC. It translates to CSIEGSGRRFF.

The rearrangement joins TRBV3-1 to TRBJ2-1; 8 nucleotides line up with TRBD1. The CDR3 has 12 amino acids. The V gene's germline CDR1 is LGHDT and CDR2 YNNKEL (reference sequence). Trimming at V came to 2 bases and at J to 14 bases, leaving 5 bases not matched to a gene. The CDR3 protein is CASSQSGGPKFF. In DNA form, the CDR3 reads TGTGCCAGCAGCCAATCAGGGGGCCCCAAGTTCTTC.

This clonotype was recorded a few times. The rearrangement uses TRBV5-1 and TRBJ2-7, with 11 nucleotides matching TRBD1. CDR1 SGHRS and CDR2 YFSETQ come from the germline V gene. The CDR3 loop spans 15 amino acids. Trimming cost V 4 bases and J 4 bases; bases outside gene matches: 7. This CDR3 reads CASSPGQGAYYEQYF. CDR3 nucleotides: TGCGCCAGCAGCCCAGGACAGGGGGCATATTACGAGCAGTACTTC.

V usage is TRBV15 and J usage is TRBJ1-2; D is ambiguous. V was trimmed by 1 base and J by 0 bases, leaving 12 bases between them. This CDR3 is 16 amino acids long. Germline lookup yields CDR1 LNHNV and CDR2 YYDKDF (reference sequence). CDR3 amino acids: CATSRALETANYGYTF. Here the CDR3 DNA reads TGTGCCACCAGCAGAGCCTTAGAAACAGCTAACTATGGCTACACCTTC. Full variable domain (rest looked up from reference TRBV15 and TRBJ1-2): DAMVIQNPRYQVTQFGKPVTLSCSQTLNHNVMYWYQQKSSQAPKLLFHYYDKDFNNEADTPDNFQSRRPNTSFCFLDIRSPGLGDTAMYLCATSRALETANYGYTFGSGTRLTVV.

Concerning this clonotype: The CDR3 does not close with the conserved phenylalanine or tryptophan, likely indicating a read error. The chain has TRBV27 and TRBJ1-6; maybe TRBD1 (5 bases). V was cut by 9 bases and J by 0 bases, with 12 bases left in between. Germline-derived CDR1 and CDR2 are MNHEY and SMNVEV (reference sequence). The CDR3 is 15 amino acids. CDR3 in amino acids: CASRGSISYNSPLHV. CDR3 DNA: TGTGCCAGTCGGGGCTCGATCTCCTATAATTCACCCCTCCACGTT.

The chain couples TRBV10-3 to TRBJ2-1; the match to TRBD1 covers 7 bases. The CDR3 sequence is 14 residues long. Germline V lookup: CDR1 ENHRY, CDR2 SYGVKD. Trimming at V came to 7 bases and at J to 3 bases, leaving 6 bases not matched to a gene. CDR3 in DNA: TGTGCCATCACACCCGGGACAGACTACAATGAGCAGTTCTTC. Translation: CAITPGTDYNEQFF.

This rearrangement joins TRBV20-1 to TRBJ1-1; D ambiguous. The CDR3 sequence is 11 residues long. Germline V gene lookup returns CDR1 DFQATT and CDR2 SNEGSKA (reference sequence). CDR3 amino acids: CRVRANTEAFF. The CDR3 region has the DNA TGCAGGGTACGGGCGAACACTGAAGCTTTCTTT.

The V call is TRBV20-1, the J call TRBJ2-5; 13 bases are shared with TRBD2. V dropped 4 bases and J dropped 3; count of bases not matched to a gene: 5. CDR3 size: 15 residues. CDR1 is DFQATT and CDR2 is SNEGSKA in the germline V gene (reference sequence). As DNA, the CDR3 is TGCAGTGCTAAACTAGCGGGGGGGCGAGAAGAGACCCAGTACTTC. Protein product: CSAKLAGGREETQYF.

This clonotype has more than one count but fewer than ten. This chain uses TRBV20-1 with TRBJ2-7, with 9 bases that match TRBD2. This CDR3 comprises 13 residues. V shed 3 bases and J 4 bases; nucleotides not matched to a gene: 4. Germline CDR1 and CDR2: DFQATT and SNEGSKA (reference sequence). CDR3 protein: CSASRGGVYEQYF. The CDR3 DNA is TGCAGTGCTAGCCGCGGGGGGGTTTACGAGCAGTACTTC.

The CDR3 region is CASGTGQGGYNEQYF. The CDR3, as DNA: TGTGCCAGCGGCACCGGACAGGGGGGCTACAATGAGCAGTACTTC. V is TRBV6-1 and J is TRBJ2-7, with TRBD1 matching 10 bases. The V segment lost 8 bases and the J segment 7 bases; nucleotides outside the gene matches: 14. The CDR3 contains 15 residues. From germline, CDR1 is MNHNS and CDR2 SASEGT.

The chain uses TRBV6-5 and TRBJ2-2, with 8 bases that match TRBD1. Germline CDR1 MNHEY, CDR2 SVGAGI. The CDR3 runs 14 residues. Trimming took 8 bases from V and 7 from J; bases not matched to a gene: 9. The CDR3: CASRRGQAVGELFF. In nucleotides, the CDR3 is TGTGCCAGCCGCAGGGGACAGGCGGTCGGGGAGCTGTTTTTT.

The chain joins TRBV12-3 or TRBV12-4 to TRBJ2-1; unclear D gene. Trimming stripped 11 bases from V and 7 bases from J, with 21 bases between. This CDR3 is 14 amino acids long. The CDR3 reads CASRPRLMKNEQFF. The CDR3 DNA reads as TGTGCCTCCCGACCGCGCCTGATGAAGAATGAGCAGTTCTTC.

This clonotype has only a few counts. The chain employs TRBV5-5 and TRBJ1-1; 10 positions agree with TRBD1. CDR3 length: 16 amino acids. Unmatched junction bases numbered 7, after V lost 4 bases and J lost 1 base. Per germline, CDR1 SGHKS and CDR2 YYEKEE (reference sequence). In nucleotides, the CDR3 is TGTGCCAGCAGCCCCTGGACAGGGGGGAGGAACACTGAAGCTTTCTTT. Protein: CASSPWTGGRNTEAFF. Full variable domain (missing parts from reference TRBV5-5 and TRBJ1-1): DAGVTQSPTHLIKTRGQQVTLRCSPISGHKSVSWYQQVLGQGPQFIFQYYEKEERGRGNFPDRFSARQFPNYSSELNVNALLLGDSALYLCASSPWTGGRNTEAFFGQGTRLTVV.

This clonotype appeared a few times. V is TRBV7-2 and J is TRBJ2-5; TRBD2 matches 15 bases. J was trimmed by 8 bases and V by 1 base; bases with no gene match: 8. Germline CDR1 reads SGHTA; CDR2 reads FQGNSA. The CDR3 is 17 amino acids. CDR3 nucleotides: TGTGCCAGCAGCTTAGTAGGGACTAGCGGGGGGCCCCCAACCCAGTACTTC. Its translation: CASSLVGTSGGPPTQYF.

V usage is TRBV28 and J usage is TRBJ2-7; D remains unclear. V lost 8 bases to trimming and J lost 0 bases, with 11 bases between them. This CDR3 is built from 13 residues. CDR1 is MDHEN, CDR2 SYDVKM, per germline. The CDR3 is CASGGPSSYEQYF. In DNA form, the CDR3 reads TGTGCCAGCGGCGGTCCGAGCTCCTACGAGCAGTACTTC.

This clonotype was found once. This sequence joins TRBV20-1 and TRBJ2-7; D perhaps matches TRBD2 (6 bases). V was clipped by 6 bases and J by 1 base, with 16 bases between them. The CDR3 contains 14 residues. The germline V gene encodes CDR1 DFQATT and CDR2 SNEGSKA (reference sequence). The CDR3 protein is CSAQEGQGSYEQYF. The CDR3 DNA follows: TGCAGTGCCCAGGAGGGTCAGGGTTCCTACGAGCAGTACTTC.

The chain combines TRBV9 with TRBJ1-2; D is ambiguous. This CDR3 has 13 amino acids. In germline, CDR1 is SGDLS, CDR2 YYNGEE. The V and J ends lost 3 bases and 0 bases respectively, with 6 bases between them. CDR3 in DNA: TGTGCCAGCAGCGATAGCCCTAACTATGGCTACACCTTC. It is translated as CASSDSPNYGYTF.